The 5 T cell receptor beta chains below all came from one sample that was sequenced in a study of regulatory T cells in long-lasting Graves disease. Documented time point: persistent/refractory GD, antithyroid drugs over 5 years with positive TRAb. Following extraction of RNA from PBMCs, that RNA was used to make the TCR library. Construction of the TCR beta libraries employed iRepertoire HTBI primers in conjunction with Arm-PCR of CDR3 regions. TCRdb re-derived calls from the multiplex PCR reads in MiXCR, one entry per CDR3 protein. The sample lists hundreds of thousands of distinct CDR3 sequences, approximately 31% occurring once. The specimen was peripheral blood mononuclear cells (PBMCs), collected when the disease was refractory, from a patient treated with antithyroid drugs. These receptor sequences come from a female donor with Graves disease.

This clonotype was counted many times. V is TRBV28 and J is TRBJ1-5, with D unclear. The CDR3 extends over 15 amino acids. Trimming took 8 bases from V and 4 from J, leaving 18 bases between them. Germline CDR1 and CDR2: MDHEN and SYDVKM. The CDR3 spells CASCLGSWYNQPQHF. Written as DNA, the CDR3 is TGTGCCAGCTGCCTCGGGTCCTGGTATAATCAGCCCCAGCATTTT. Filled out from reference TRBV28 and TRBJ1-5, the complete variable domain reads DVKVTQSSRYLVKRTGEKVFLECVQDMDHENMFWYRQDPGLGLRLIYFSYDVKMKEKGDIPEGYSVSREKKERFSLILESASTNQTSMYLCASCLGSWYNQPQHFGDGTRLSIL.

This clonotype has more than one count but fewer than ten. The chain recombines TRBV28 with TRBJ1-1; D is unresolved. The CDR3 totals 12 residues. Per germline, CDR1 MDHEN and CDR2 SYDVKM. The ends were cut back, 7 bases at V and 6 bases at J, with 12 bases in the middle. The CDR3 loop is CASTIGRAEAFF. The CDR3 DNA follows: TGTGCCAGCACGATTGGAAGAGCTGAAGCTTTCTTT. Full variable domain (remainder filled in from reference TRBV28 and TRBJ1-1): DVKVTQSSRYLVKRTGEKVFLECVQDMDHENMFWYRQDPGLGLRLIYFSYDVKMKEKGDIPEGYSVSREKKERFSLILESASTNQTSMYLCASTIGRAEAFFGQGTRLTVV.

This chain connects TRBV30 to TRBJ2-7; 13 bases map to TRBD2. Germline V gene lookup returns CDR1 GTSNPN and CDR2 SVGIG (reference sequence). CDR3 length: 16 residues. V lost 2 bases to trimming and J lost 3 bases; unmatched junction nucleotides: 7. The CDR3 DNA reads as TGTGCCTGGAGTCCCGGGACTAGCGGGATTTACTACGAGCAGTACTTC. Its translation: CAWSPGTSGIYYEQYF.

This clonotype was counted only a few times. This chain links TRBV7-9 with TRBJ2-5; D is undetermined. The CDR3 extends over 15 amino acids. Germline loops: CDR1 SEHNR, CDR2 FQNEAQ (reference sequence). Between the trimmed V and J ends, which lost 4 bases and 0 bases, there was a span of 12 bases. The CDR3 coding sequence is TGTGCCAGCAGCTCCTTTCAGGCGTACCAAGAGACCCAGTACTTC. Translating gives CASSSFQAYQETQYF.

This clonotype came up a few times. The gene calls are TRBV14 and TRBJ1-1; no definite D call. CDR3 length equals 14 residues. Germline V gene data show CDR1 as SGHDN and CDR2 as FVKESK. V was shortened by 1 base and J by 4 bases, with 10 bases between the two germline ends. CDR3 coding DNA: TGTGCCAGCAGCCAAGTTGAGGGTGTCACTGAAGCTTTCTTT. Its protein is CASSQVEGVTEAFF.